The 6 T cell receptor beta chains given below trace back to one sample, sequenced in a study of blood T cell repertoires in COVID-19. The protocol was immunoSEQ multiplex PCR, while the TCRdb copy is restricted to in-frame clones and leaves out a portion. The sample lists approximately 100,000 clones; roughly 88% were seen once. The sequenced sample was peripheral blood. These receptors were collected from a human donor in a cohort sampled during active COVID-19.

CDR3 nucleotide sequence: TGTGCCAGCAGCAAAGGGGACAGGTTCTACGAGCAGTACTTC. Protein sequence: CASSKGDRFYEQYF. The chain joins TRBV21-1 to TRBJ2-7; the table's D call, TRBD1, has no DNA check behind it. TRBV21-1 is annotated as a pseudogene. The CDR3 runs 14 residues.

The genes are TRBV6-5 and TRBJ2-3, with TRBD1 identical over 8 bases. V shed 2 bases and J 5 bases; nucleotides not matched to a gene: 6. This CDR3 contains 15 residues. Germline V lookup: CDR1 MNHEY, CDR2 SVGAGI. CDR3 amino acids: CASSYMPGGLDTQYF. The CDR3 nucleotides are TGTGCCAGCAGTTACATGCCAGGGGGCCTAGATACGCAGTATTTT.

In this sample, this clone turned up once. The chain has TRBV19 and TRBJ2-5, with 7 bases matching TRBD2. J gave up 4 bases and V 6 bases, and 11 bases lay outside the gene matches. Germline V CDR1 and CDR2: LNHDA, SQIVND (reference sequence). The CDR3 spans 15 residues. This CDR3 is CASRGAGIPLETQYF. CDR3 sequence (DNA): TGTGCCAGTAGGGGAGCGGGGATCCCATTAGAGACCCAGTACTTC. Full variable domain (missing parts from reference TRBV19 and TRBJ2-5): DGGITQSPKYLFRKEGQNVTLSCEQNLNHDAMYWYRQDPGQGLRLIYYSQIVNDFQKGDIAEGYSVSREKKESFPLTVTSAQKNPTAFYLCASRGAGIPLETQYFGPGTRLLVL.

The chain combines TRBV6-1 with TRBJ1-3; no clear D. The CDR3 consists of 16 residues. Germline V gene sequence: CDR1 MNHNS, CDR2 SASEGT. Trimming pared 4 bases from V and 0 bases from J, leaving 13 bases between. The CDR3 sequence: CASSVSLGSSGNTIYF. CDR3 bases: TGTGCCAGCAGTGTATCTCTAGGCAGCTCTGGAAACACCATATATTTT.

This sequence joins TRBV6-2 or TRBV6-3 and TRBJ2-5; tentatively, D is TRBD2 (7 bases). CDR3 length equals 15 residues. Trimming cost V 4 bases and J 4 bases, with 16 bases left between them. Germline CDR1 reads MNHEY; CDR2 reads SVGEGT. The CDR3 reads CASSSLGGALETQYF. As DNA, the CDR3 is TGTGCCAGCAGTTCTCTTGGGGGGGCTTTAGAGACCCAGTACTTC.

This clone has just one count. The chain uses TRBV29-1 and TRBJ2-3; D is possibly TRBD2 (5 bases). Germline V lookup: CDR1 SQVTM, CDR2 ANQGSEA. This CDR3 has 16 amino acids. Trimming removed 6 bases at V and 2 bases at J, with 21 bases between. CDR3 residues: CSVHNAPGSLTDTQYF. In DNA, the CDR3 is TGCAGCGTACACAACGCGCCGGGGAGTCTCACAGATACGCAGTATTTT.